The clone carrying this T cell receptor (beta chain) was picked up a small number of times. No antigen is known for it. The sample belongs to a study of naive and memory T cell subsets. General study findings and limits: Potentially, T cell activation and differentiation skew this RNA-based measurement.

Germline V gene sequence: CDR1 LGHDT, CDR2 YNNKEL (reference sequence). The CDR3 is 14 amino acids. Trimming took off 1 base at V and 7 bases at J, with 11 bases between the two ends. An oligonucleotide containing a UMI was ligated to the 3' end of TCR cDNA. Adult healthy volunteers gave 2.5 ml peripheral blood for whole-blood RNA. Four PCR rounds used nested alpha and beta constant region primers plus the SP2 primer. Alpha and beta constant region primers primed reverse transcription for blood and skin samples. Each CDR3 protein is one row after TCRdb ran MiXCR on the UMI-ligation and nested PCR reads. The table has fewer than 30,000 distinct CDR3 sequences, roughly 5.2% seen once.

Specimen: blood. The gene calls are TRBV3-1 and TRBJ2-1; D perhaps matches TRBD2 (5 bases). The receptor was isolated from an adult in good health. The CDR3 bases are TGTGCCAGCAGCCAAGCGGGGATGGGGAATGAGCAGTTCTTC. It yields the protein CASSQAGMGNEQFF.